A single T cell receptor (beta chain) is shown here with its context. The germline V gene has CDR1 MNHEY and CDR2 SMNVEV (reference sequence). Trimming took off 6 bases at V and 2 bases at J, with 17 bases between the two ends. This CDR3 comprises 15 residues. Original processing methods: Reference gene primers were amplified, and this amplification served to estimate nucleated cell counts. Sequencing used immunoSEQ multiplex PCR; TCRdb keeps in-frame clones, though not all of them. V, J and clone size are taken as reported in that table, and D and trimming were inferred from the DNA itself. The top ten hold roughly 0.8% of the sample, which has some 250,000 clones, approximately 86% seen once. The sample comes from a study of blood T cell repertoires in COVID-19. On the study more broadly: T cells, B-cell-depleted T cells, or PBMCs provided the cDNA or gDNA that served as material.

Source material: peripheral blood. The TCR sequence derives from a woman aged 25 to 39 with acute or convalescent COVID-19. This rearrangement joins TRBV27 to TRBJ2-7; D may be TRBD1 (6 bases). CDR3 coding DNA: TGTGCCAGCAGAAGTACGGGACACATAGCCTACGAGCAGTACTTC. It yields the protein CASRSTGHIAYEQYF.